These T cell receptor beta chains were read from a single sample in a study of blood T cell repertoires in COVID-19. Clones were sequenced by immunoSEQ multiplex PCR, and TCRdb holds only the in-frame ones, with some missing. This table has approximately 300,000 clones, roughly four fifths appearing once. Sequencing was performed on peripheral blood. All receptors derive from a person aged 70 to 85 with COVID-19, enrolled during active disease. CDR3s include the opening cysteine and the closing phenylalanine or tryptophan. The order of the fields is J gene, clone size, V gene, D gene, CDR3 DNA, CDR3 protein. D genes are given only for firm matches. For some rows the clone size is stated as once, few or many, or as a class when expanded; others skip it.

>TRBJ2-7|.|TRBV21-1|.
TGTGCCAGCAGCAAAGGGACAGACCTCACTACCCTCTACCGCACGGAGCAGTACTTC
CASSKGTDLTTLYRTEQYF
>TRBJ2-7|.|TRBV12-3/TRBV12-4|.
TGTGCCACCAGACGGGGGGCCTCCTACGAGCAGTACTTC
CATRRGASYEQYF
>TRBJ1-1|.|TRBV5-1|TRBD1
TGCGCCAGCAGCTTGTTGGACAGGGACACTGAAGCTTTCTTT
CASSLLDRDTEAFF
>TRBJ2-3|few|TRBV13|.
TGTGCCAGCAGCTCACCTAGCGAGCGGGCCACAGATACGCAGTATTTT
CASSSPSERATDTQYF
>TRBJ2-7|.|TRBV19|TRBD2
TGTGCCAGTAGTAGGCTTGTAGCGGGATTTTTCATTAGTGAGCAGTACTTC
CASSRLVAGFFISEQYF
>TRBJ2-4|few|TRBV12-5|TRBD2
TGTGCTAGTGGCTCCGGGACTAGTTCGATTCAGTACTTC
CASGSGTSSIQYF
>TRBJ2-3|.|TRBV19|TRBD1
TGTGCCAGTAGCCGGGGACAGGGGCGCACAGATACGCAGTATTTT
CASSRGQGRTDTQYF
>TRBJ1-5|.|TRBV7-8|.
TGTGCCAGCAGCTTAAACCCGGAGAGCAATCAGCCCCAGCATTTT
CASSLNPESNQPQHF
>TRBJ1-1|.|TRBV11-2|.
TGTGCCAGCAGCTCTCCGAACACTGAAGCTTTCTTT
CASSSPNTEAFF
>TRBJ1-5|.|TRBV7-8|.
TGTGCCAGCAGCTTAGTTCCGGATCAGCCCCAGCATTTT
CASSLVPDQPQHF
>TRBJ2-5|.|TRBV9|TRBD1
TGTGCCAGCTCTACGGGACAGGGTGTAACGGAGACCCAGTACTTC
CASSTGQGVTETQYF
>TRBJ2-5|.|TRBV9|.
TGTGCCAGCAGCGCCCGGGACAACCAAGAGACCCAGTACTTC
CASSARDNQETQYF
>TRBJ2-3|.|TRBV5-1|TRBD2
TGCGCCAGCAGCCCGACTGGACTAGCGGGAGATACGCAGTATTTT
CASSPTGLAGDTQYF
>TRBJ1-4|.|TRBV6-5|.
TGTGCCAGCAGTTATGGGGGGAATAATGAAAAACTGTTTTTT
CASSYGGNNEKLFF
>TRBJ2-4|.|TRBV6-6|TRBD1
TGTGCCAGCAGTTACCCCACCGGGACAGGGCAAAACATTCAGTACTTC
CASSYPTGTGQNIQYF
>TRBJ2-7|.|TRBV19|TRBD1
TGTGCCAGTAGTTTAGGACAGGGCTACGAGCAGTACTTC
CASSLGQGYEQYF
>TRBJ2-2|.|TRBV11-2|.
TGTGCCAGCAGCCGCGCGAACACCGGGGAGCTGTTTTTT
CASSRANTGELFF
>TRBJ1-1|.|TRBV9|.
TGTGCCAGCAGCGTCCTTGCAGGGGTCGCTGAAGCTTTCTTT
CASSVLAGVAEAFF
>TRBJ2-2|.|TRBV2|.
TGTGCCAGCAGGGAAGGGGAGGAGTGGTCCGGGGAGCTGTTTTTT
CASREGEEWSGELFF
>TRBJ1-3|few|TRBV7-6|TRBD1
TGTGCCAGCAGATCCGGACAGGGAGGTAACACCATATATTTT
CASRSGQGGNTIYF
>TRBJ1-4|.|TRBV7-2|.
TGTGCCAGCAGCCCTAGACCAGGGGACAATGAAAAACTGTTTTTT
CASSPRPGDNEKLFF
>TRBJ1-1|.|TRBV27|TRBD1
TGTGCCAGCTCCTACAGGGGTAGCGGCACTGAAGCTTTCTTT
CASSYRGSGTEAFF
>TRBJ2-3|.|TRBV19|.
TGTGCCAGTAGTATGGGCAGGGACACAGATACGCAGTATTTT
CASSMGRDTDTQYF
>TRBJ2-2|.|TRBV2|.
TGTGCCAGCAGTGAAGCCCGGGGTGGCGGGGAGCTGTTTTTT
CASSEARGGGELFF
>TRBJ2-3|.|TRBV19|TRBD2
TGTGCCAGTACCCCCGGGGGGGCAGATACGCAGTATTTT
CASTPGGADTQYF
>TRBJ1-2|once|TRBV10-3|TRBD1
TGTGCCATCAGTACGGACAGGAGTAGCGGCTACACCTTC
CAISTDRSSGYTF
>TRBJ1-5|.|TRBV2|.
TGTGCCAGCAGCCAGGACAGAAGCAATCAGCCCCAGCATTTT
CASSQDRSNQPQHF
>TRBJ2-2|few|TRBV18|TRBD1
TGTGCCAGCTCACTGGGACAGGGGTCGAACGGGGAGCTGTTTTTT
CASSLGQGSNGELFF
>TRBJ2-1|.|TRBV11-3|TRBD2
TGTGCCAGCAGCTACGGGAGGGCCAATAATGAGCAGTTCTTC
CASSYGRANNEQFF
>TRBJ1-1|.|TRBV30|TRBD1
TGTGCCTGGGGACAGGGGGCAGGTGTGACTGAAGCTTTCTTT
CAWGQGAGVTEAFF
>TRBJ1-6|.|TRBV18|.
TGTGCCAGCTCACCGGCCAGCGTCTATAATTCACCCCTCCACTTT
CASSPASVYNSPLHF
>TRBJ1-6|.|TRBV7-2|.
TGTGCCAGCAGCACAGATACAGGGCGGGATTCACCCCTCCACTTT
CASSTDTGRDSPLHF
>TRBJ2-7|few|TRBV7-2|TRBD2
TGTGCCAGCAGCAGGACTAGCGGCAGGAGCTCCTACGAGCAGTACTTC
CASSRTSGRSSYEQYF
>TRBJ1-1|.|TRBV6-5|.
TGTGCCAGCAGTTACTCGGGGGGGCGGGACACTGAAGCTTTCTTT
CASSYSGGRDTEAFF
>TRBJ2-5|.|TRBV28|.
TGTGCCAGCAGCCCTCCCAGAGGCGGGGAAGAGACCCAGTACTTC
CASSPPRGGEETQYF
>TRBJ2-7|.|TRBV14|.
TGTGCCAGCAGCCAAGTGAGGGGGGACTACTACGAGCAGTACTTC
CASSQVRGDYYEQYF